The 32 T cell receptor beta chains given below trace back to one sample, sequenced in a study of OX40 agonist ivuxolimab in advanced cancers. Assay used: immunoSEQ multiplex PCR; TCRdb lists only in-frame clones, some missing. This table holds 36,000 or so clones, over 75% found once. Source: CD4+ or CD8+ T cells sorted from blood, taken in a trial of the OX40 agonist ivuxolimab. The origin of the receptors is an adult with an advanced solid tumor such as melanoma, head and neck, liver or kidney cancer.

This chain joins TRBV2 and TRBJ1-2; D gene uncertain. CDR1 and CDR2 from the germline V gene are SNHLY and FYNNEI. With 8 bases removed from V and 4 bases from J, the gap between germline ends came to 11 bases. This CDR3 is built from 12 residues. The CDR3 is CASGSRSYGYTF. In DNA, the CDR3 is TGTGCCAGCGGGTCGAGGAGCTATGGCTACACCTTC.

V and J are TRBV29-1 and TRBJ2-5; D not resolved. Near its end, the DNA agrees better with TRBJ2-7, so the J call may be wrong. In germline, CDR1 is SQVTM, CDR2 ANQGSEA. The CDR3 spans 14 residues. In DNA form, the CDR3 reads TGCAGCGTTGAAGAGAAGGGTGGCGGCTACGAGCAGTACTTC. Amino acids: CSVEEKGGGYEQYF.

The V call is TRBV2, the J call TRBJ1-1; 8 bases agree with TRBD1. Germline CDR1 reads SNHLY; CDR2 reads FYNNEI. J was trimmed by 4 bases and V by 8 bases; bases with no gene match: 6. The CDR3 covers 13 residues. For the CDR3, the DNA is TGTGCCAGCCACCACAGGGGGAGCACTGAAGCTTTCTTT. It translates to CASHHRGSTEAFF.

The rearrangement links TRBV5-1 to TRBJ1-1; the match to TRBD1 covers 9 bases. The length of the CDR3 is 16 residues. The germline gives CDR1 SGHRS, CDR2 YFSETQ. V was pared by 1 base and J by 1 base, with 5 bases of the junction left unmatched. The CDR3 loop reads CASSLSQGASNTEAFF. CDR3 in DNA: TGCGCCAGCAGCTTGTCACAGGGGGCGTCGAACACTGAAGCTTTCTTT.

This chain connects TRBV7-9 to TRBJ2-3; TRBD1 is a possible D gene (5 bases). The CDR3 length is 13 residues. Germline V lookup: CDR1 SEHNR, CDR2 FQNEAQ (reference sequence). Trimming shortened V by 4 bases and J by 0 bases, and 5 bases separated the two germline ends. CDR3 sequence (DNA): TGTGCCAGCAGCTCAGGGAGCACAGATACGCAGTATTTT. Translated, it gives CASSSGSTDTQYF.

The chain carries TRBV28 and TRBJ2-5; TRBD2 matches 7 bases. The CDR3 spans 17 residues. Losses at the gene ends were 2 bases for V and 0 bases for J; bases not matched to a gene: 9. The germline gives CDR1 MDHEN, CDR2 SYDVKM. The CDR3 loop is CASSLGLGGDYQETQYF. Written as DNA, the CDR3 is TGTGCCAGCAGTTTAGGGTTGGGGGGGGATTACCAAGAGACCCAGTACTTC.

This sequence joins TRBV4-1 and TRBJ2-7, with TRBD1 identical over 10 bases. The germline gives CDR1 MGHRA, CDR2 YSYEKL. This CDR3 region has 15 residues. The trim removed 0 bases at V and 3 bases at J, leaving 2 bases unmatched. In DNA form, the CDR3 reads TGCGCCAGCAGCCAAGAGGGACAGGGGATCTACGAGCAGTACTTC. As protein: CASSQEGQGIYEQYF.

This chain connects TRBV4-1 to TRBJ2-6, with TRBD1 matching over 8 bases. This CDR3 comprises 17 residues. J gave up 1 base and V 4 bases, and 6 bases lay outside the gene matches. From germline, CDR1 is MGHRA and CDR2 YSYEKL. CDR3 loop: CASSPAGGASGANVLTF. As DNA, the CDR3 is TGCGCCAGCAGCCCCGCAGGGGGCGCTTCTGGGGCCAACGTCCTGACTTTC.

In DNA form, the CDR3 reads TGTGCCAGCAGAGTGCGGGACACCAACTATGGCTACACCTTC. Residues: CASRVRDTNYGYTF. This sequence joins TRBV28 and TRBJ1-2, with D possibly matching TRBD1 (6 bases). This CDR3 has 14 amino acids. Germline CDR1 MDHEN, CDR2 SYDVKM. V was pared by 6 bases and J by 2 bases, with 13 bases between.

Regarding this clone: The sample carries other DNA sequences with the same CDR3. The V and J genes are TRBV28 and TRBJ1-4; D is ambiguous. The V gene's germline CDR1 is MDHEN and CDR2 SYDVKM. Deletions cut 3 bases from V and 4 bases from J, with 9 bases between. This CDR3 has 14 residues. CDR3 sequence reads: CASSFRRLNEKLFF. CDR3 bases: TGTGCCAGCAGTTTCCGGAGGCTTAATGAAAAACTGTTTTTT.

This sequence joins TRBV30 and TRBJ1-5; perhaps TRBD1 as D (5 bases). CDR3 length: 13 residues. V lost 3 bases to trimming and J lost 3 bases, with 9 bases between them. Germline CDR1 is GTSNPN and CDR2 is SVGIG (reference sequence). CDR3: CAWSQGYNQPQHF. The DNA for the CDR3 is TGTGCCTGGAGCCAGGGCTACAATCAGCCCCAGCATTTT.

The J gene is TRBJ2-1, the V gene TRBV27; 11 nucleotides line up with TRBD2. The CDR3 is 14 amino acids. Trimming took 8 bases from V and 7 from J; bases not matched to a gene: 7. Germline CDR1 MNHEY, CDR2 SMNVEV (reference sequence). This CDR3 reads CASRLAGGVNEQFF. The DNA of the CDR3 is TGTGCCAGCCGGCTAGCGGGAGGAGTGAATGAGCAGTTCTTC.

The chain recombines TRBV2 with TRBJ2-7, with TRBD2 identical over 13 bases. CDR3 length: 16 amino acids. V was pared by 9 bases and J by 0 bases, with 8 bases of the junction left unmatched. Germline CDR1 is SNHLY and CDR2 is FYNNEI. The CDR3 nucleotides read TGTGCCAGGTCCGGGACTAGCGGGGTGAGCTCCTACGAGCAGTACTTC. It specifies CARSGTSGVSSYEQYF. Full variable domain (missing parts from reference TRBV2 and TRBJ2-7): EPEVTQTPSHQVTQMGQEVILRCVPISNHLYFYWYRQILGQKVEFLVSFYNNEISEKSEIFDDQFSVERPDGSNFTLKIRSTKLEDSAMYFCARSGTSGVSSYEQYFGPGTRLTVT.

The gene calls are TRBV18 and TRBJ2-7; a weak D match, TRBD1 (5 bases). Deletions cut 3 bases from V and 5 bases from J, with 14 bases between. The germline V gene encodes CDR1 KGHSH and CDR2 LQKENI. CDR3 length: 14 residues. Here the CDR3 DNA reads TGTGCCAGCTCACCTACAGACAGTATCCACGAGCAGTACTTC. It translates to CASSPTDSIHEQYF. The full variable domain, rest sourced from reference TRBV18 and TRBJ2-7, is NAGVMQNPRHLVRRRGQEARLRCSPMKGHSHVYWYRQLPEEGLKFMVYLQKENIIDESGMPKERFSAEFPKEGPSILRIQQVVRGDSAAYFCASSPTDSIHEQYFGPGTRLTVT.

Only one count was recorded for this clone. The chain couples TRBV11-1 to TRBJ1-4; the D gene is possibly TRBD1 (6 bases). Per germline, CDR1 SGHAT and CDR2 FQDESV (reference sequence). The CDR3 is 17 residues long. Trimming cost V 3 bases and J 6 bases, with 20 bases left between them. The CDR3 bases are TGTGCCAGCAGCTTGGGAGTGACAGGCCTTGCGGATGAAAAACTGTTTTTT. It encodes CASSLGVTGLADEKLFF.

The chain recombines TRBV28 with TRBJ2-5; no definite D call. CDR1 MDHEN and CDR2 SYDVKM come from the germline V gene. CDR3 length: 16 residues. Trimming stripped 3 bases from V and 2 bases from J, with 16 bases between. The CDR3 DNA is TGTGCCAGCAGTTTGTTGGCAGCCGATGTGCAAGAGACCCAGTACTTC. This encodes CASSLLAADVQETQYF. Combining the CDR3 with reference TRBV28 and TRBJ2-5 gives the whole variable domain DVKVTQSSRYLVKRTGEKVFLECVQDMDHENMFWYRQDPGLGLRLIYFSYDVKMKEKGDIPEGYSVSREKKERFSLILESASTNQTSMYLCASSLLAADVQETQYFGPGTRLLVL.

The chain uses TRBV5-5 and TRBJ1-1; D ambiguous. Deletions cut 1 base from V and 5 bases from J, with 12 bases between. Per the germline V gene, CDR1 is SGHKS and CDR2 is YYEKEE (reference sequence). CDR3 length: 14 amino acids. In nucleotides, the CDR3 is TGTGCCAGCAGCTTGAGTGAAGGGTGGACTGAAGCTTTCTTT. Translating it yields CASSLSEGWTEAFF. Combining the CDR3 with reference TRBV5-5 and TRBJ1-1 gives the whole variable domain DAGVTQSPTHLIKTRGQQVTLRCSPISGHKSVSWYQQVLGQGPQFIFQYYEKEERGRGNFPDRFSARQFPNYSSELNVNALLLGDSALYLCASSLSEGWTEAFFGQGTRLTVV.

The chain couples TRBV12-5 to TRBJ2-2; 7 bases fit TRBD1. With 4 bases clipped from V and 5 bases from J, the junction kept 13 bases outside the gene matches. CDR1 is LGHNT, CDR2 FRNRAP, per germline. The CDR3 is made up of 17 amino acids. The CDR3: CASGSPTGTDDTGELFF. In DNA, the CDR3 is TGTGCTAGTGGTTCCCCGACCGGGACAGATGATACCGGGGAGCTGTTTTTT.

The chain employs TRBV27 and TRBJ2-3; 11 positions agree with TRBD2. The CDR3 covers 22 residues. With 2 bases clipped from V and 0 bases from J, the junction kept 19 bases outside the gene matches. Looked up from germline, CDR1 is MNHEY and CDR2 is SMNVEV (reference sequence). The CDR3 DNA is TGTGCCAGCAGTTTAGGATATTCGGGGCCTAGCGGGGGGACCTCTAGCACAGATACGCAGTATTTT. Translated: CASSLGYSGPSGGTSSTDTQYF.

This clone has a single count. The chain uses TRBV5-6 and TRBJ2-7; weak D call: TRBD2 (5 bases). Germline V gives CDR1 SGHDT, CDR2 YYEEEE. Deletions cut 4 bases from V and 2 bases from J, with 10 bases between. This CDR3 region has 13 residues. The CDR3 DNA is TGTGCCAGCAGCCCGGGGATCCCCTACGAGCAGTACTTC. Its protein product is CASSPGIPYEQYF.

This chain links TRBV16 with TRBJ2-7, with 8 bases that match TRBD1. J lost 2 bases, V lost 2 bases, and 5 bases had no gene match. Germline V lookup: CDR1 KGHSY, CDR2 FQNENV. This CDR3 has 15 amino acids. The CDR3 is CASSQVEQGAYEQYF. The CDR3 DNA reads as TGTGCCAGCAGCCAAGTGGAACAGGGGGCCTACGAGCAGTACTTC.

This chain joins TRBV7-9 and TRBJ1-1, with D uncertain. Germline-derived CDR1 and CDR2 are SEHNR and FQNEAQ (reference sequence). The CDR3 length is 14 residues. The V end lost 4 bases, the J end lost 1 base, and 10 bases lay between the germline ends. The CDR3 nucleotides read TGTGCCAGCAGCTCAGCCGGCAGGAACACTGAAGCTTTCTTT. Its translation is CASSSAGRNTEAFF.

V usage is TRBV7-2 and J usage is TRBJ2-7; 8 positions match TRBD2. The ends lost 1 base at V and 1 base at J; junction bases unmatched: 6. The CDR3 loop spans 16 amino acids. CDR1 SGHTA and CDR2 FQGNSA come from the germline V gene. In DNA form, the CDR3 reads TGTGCCAGCAGCTTAGATAGCGGGGACTTATCCTACGAGCAGTACTTC. As protein: CASSLDSGDLSYEQYF. Full variable domain (missing parts from reference TRBV7-2 and TRBJ2-7): GAGVSQSPSNKVTEKGKDVELRCDPISGHTALYWYRQSLGQGLEFLIYFQGNSAPDKSGLPSDRFSAERTGGSVSTLTIQRTQQEDSAVYLCASSLDSGDLSYEQYFGPGTRLTVT.

This clone was seen just once. V usage is TRBV2 and J usage is TRBJ1-1; 8 bases are shared with TRBD1. The germline V gene encodes CDR1 SNHLY and CDR2 FYNNEI. CDR3 length: 13 amino acids. V dropped 7 bases and J dropped 11; count of bases not matched to a gene: 12. In DNA form, the CDR3 reads TGTGCCAGCAAGAGGGACAGGCCCTTGGGGGCTTTCTTT. Protein sequence: CASKRDRPLGAFF.

The chain is built from TRBV11-2 and TRBJ2-5; 10 bases agree with TRBD1. The J call is uncertain, as TRBJ2-7 better fits the DNA end. CDR1 and CDR2 from the germline V gene are SGHAT and FQNNGV. The CDR3 is made up of 14 amino acids. The CDR3 here is CASSLGQGAYEQYF. The DNA of the CDR3 is TGTGCCAGCAGCCTAGGACAGGGGGCCTACGAGCAGTACTTC.

The gene calls are TRBV28 and TRBJ1-5; a possible D gene is TRBD1 (6 bases). The V and J ends lost 6 bases and 4 bases respectively, with 10 bases between them. From germline, CDR1 is MDHEN and CDR2 SYDVKM. The CDR3 totals 13 residues. CDR3 DNA: TGTGCCAGCAGGAACGACAGGAATCAGCCCCAGCATTTT. The encoded protein is CASRNDRNQPQHF.

This rearrangement joins TRBV7-9 to TRBJ2-7; perhaps TRBD1 as D (5 bases). CDR3 length equals 14 residues. Germline CDR1 is SEHNR and CDR2 is FQNEAQ (reference sequence). V dropped 5 bases and J dropped 0 bases, with 11 bases sitting between them. The CDR3, as DNA: TGTGCCAGCAGCCACTCCAGGGTCTCCTACGAGCAGTACTTC. Its protein product is CASSHSRVSYEQYF.

By share, this clone ranks as medium-sized. The CDR3 protein is CASSLVGGSGEQYF. CDR3 DNA sequence: TGTGCCAGCAGCTTGGTAGGAGGGTCGGGGGAGCAGTACTTC. The rearrangement uses TRBV5-4 and TRBJ2-7; D is possibly TRBD2 (6 bases). This CDR3 is 14 amino acids long. CDR1 and CDR2 (germline): SGHNT, YYREEE (reference sequence). The V end lost 0 bases, the J end lost 7 bases, and 14 bases lay between the germline ends.

V and J are TRBV27 and TRBJ1-2, with D hard to call. This CDR3 has 13 residues. CDR1 MNHEY and CDR2 SMNVEV come from the germline V gene (reference sequence). V dropped 5 bases and J dropped 6 bases, with 13 bases sitting between them. The DNA of the CDR3 is TGTGCCAGCAGTCCCATCCACGGGCATGGCTACACCTTC. Protein product: CASSPIHGHGYTF.

The gene calls are TRBV11-3 and TRBJ1-4, with 10 bases matching TRBD1. J was trimmed by 7 bases and V by 1 base; bases with no gene match: 3. The CDR3 totals 15 residues. CDR1 and CDR2 from the germline V gene are SGHNT and YENEEA. The DNA of the CDR3 is TGTGCCAGCAGCTTAGCTGACAGGGGGCCTGAAAAACTGTTTTTT. Protein product: CASSLADRGPEKLFF.

V and J are TRBV5-8 and TRBJ1-5, with a possible D match to TRBD1 (5 bases). Germline CDR1 is SGHTS and CDR2 is YDEGEE. Deletions cut 0 bases from V and 2 bases from J, with 9 bases between. CDR3 length: 15 amino acids. DNA for the CDR3: TGTGCCAGCAGCTTGGTAGGGGATGGCAATCAGCCCCAGCATTTT. Its protein is CASSLVGDGNQPQHF.

The rearrangement links TRBV4-1 to TRBJ2-4; no clear D. Between the trimmed V and J ends, which lost 1 base and 7 bases, there was a span of 14 bases. This CDR3 has 15 amino acids. Germline lookup yields CDR1 MGHRA and CDR2 YSYEKL. As DNA, the CDR3 is TGCGCCAGCAGCCAAGTCTTCAGGATAGGGAACATTCAGTACTTC. Amino acid sequence: CASSQVFRIGNIQYF.